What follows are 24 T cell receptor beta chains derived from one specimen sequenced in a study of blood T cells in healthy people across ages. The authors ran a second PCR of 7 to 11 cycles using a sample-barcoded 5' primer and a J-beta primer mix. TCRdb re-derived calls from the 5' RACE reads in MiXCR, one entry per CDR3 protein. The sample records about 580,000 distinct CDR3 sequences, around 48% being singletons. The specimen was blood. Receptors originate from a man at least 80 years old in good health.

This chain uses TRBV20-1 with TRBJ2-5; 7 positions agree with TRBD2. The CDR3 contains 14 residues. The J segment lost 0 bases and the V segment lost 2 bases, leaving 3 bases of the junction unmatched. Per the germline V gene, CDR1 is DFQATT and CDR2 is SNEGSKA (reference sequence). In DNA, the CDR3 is TGCAGTGCTAGAAGCGGGGTATACCAAGAGACCCAGTACTTC. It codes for CSARSGVYQETQYF.

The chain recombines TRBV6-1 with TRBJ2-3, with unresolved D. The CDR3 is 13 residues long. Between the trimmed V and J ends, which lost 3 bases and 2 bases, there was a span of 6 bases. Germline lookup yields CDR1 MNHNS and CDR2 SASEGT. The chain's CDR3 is CASSDTFTDTQYF. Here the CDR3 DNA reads TGTGCCAGCAGTGACACCTTCACAGATACGCAGTATTTT.

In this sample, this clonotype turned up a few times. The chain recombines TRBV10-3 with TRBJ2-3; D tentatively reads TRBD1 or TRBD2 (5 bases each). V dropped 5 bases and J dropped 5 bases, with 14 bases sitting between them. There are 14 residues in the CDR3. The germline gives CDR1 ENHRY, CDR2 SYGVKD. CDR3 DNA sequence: TGTGCCATCAGTTTAGCGACGAGGGGAGATACGCAGTATTTT. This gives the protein CAISLATRGDTQYF.

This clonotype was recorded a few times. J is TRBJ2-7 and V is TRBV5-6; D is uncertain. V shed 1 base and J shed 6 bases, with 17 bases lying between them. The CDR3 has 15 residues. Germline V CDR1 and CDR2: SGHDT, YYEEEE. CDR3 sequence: CASSLRRVSQREQYF. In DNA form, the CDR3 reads TGTGCCAGCAGCTTGAGAAGGGTGTCTCAGCGCGAGCAGTACTTC.

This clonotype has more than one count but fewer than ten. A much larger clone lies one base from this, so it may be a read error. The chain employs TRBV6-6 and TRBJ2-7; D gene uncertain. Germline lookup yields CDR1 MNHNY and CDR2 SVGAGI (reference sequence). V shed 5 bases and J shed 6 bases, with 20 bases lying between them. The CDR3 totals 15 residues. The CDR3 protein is CASSRTRISFGEQYF. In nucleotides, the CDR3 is TGTGCCAGCAGTCGTACACGTATCTCTTTCGGCGAGCAGTACTTC.

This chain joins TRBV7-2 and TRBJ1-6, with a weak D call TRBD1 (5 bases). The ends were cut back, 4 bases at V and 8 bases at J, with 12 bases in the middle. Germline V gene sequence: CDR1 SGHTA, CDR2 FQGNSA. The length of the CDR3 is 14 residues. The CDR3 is CASSSREGDSPLHF. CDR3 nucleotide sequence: TGTGCCAGCAGCTCCAGGGAGGGTGATTCACCCCTCCACTTT.

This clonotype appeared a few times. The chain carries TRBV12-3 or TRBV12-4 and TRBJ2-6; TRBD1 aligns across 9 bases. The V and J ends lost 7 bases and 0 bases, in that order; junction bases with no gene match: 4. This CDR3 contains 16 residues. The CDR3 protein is CASTGTGRSGANVLTF. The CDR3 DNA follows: TGTGCCAGCACCGGGACAGGGCGCTCTGGGGCCAACGTCCTGACTTTC.

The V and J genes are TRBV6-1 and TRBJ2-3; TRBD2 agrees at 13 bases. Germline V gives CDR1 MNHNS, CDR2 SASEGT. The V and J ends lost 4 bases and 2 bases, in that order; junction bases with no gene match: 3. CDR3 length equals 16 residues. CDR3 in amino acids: CASSGGLAGLTDTQYF. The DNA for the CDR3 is TGTGCCAGCAGTGGGGGACTAGCGGGGCTCACAGATACGCAGTATTTT.

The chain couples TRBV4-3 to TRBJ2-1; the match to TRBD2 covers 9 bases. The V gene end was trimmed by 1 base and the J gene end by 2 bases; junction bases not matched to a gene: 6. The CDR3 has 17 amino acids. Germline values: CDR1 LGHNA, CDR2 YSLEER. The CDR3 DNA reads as TGCGCCAGCAGCCAAGGCCTGTCTAGCGGGGCCTACAATGAGCAGTTCTTC. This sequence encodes CASSQGLSSGAYNEQFF.

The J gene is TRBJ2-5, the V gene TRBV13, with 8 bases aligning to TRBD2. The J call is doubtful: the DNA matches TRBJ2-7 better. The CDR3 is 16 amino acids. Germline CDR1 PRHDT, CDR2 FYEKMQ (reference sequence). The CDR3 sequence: CASRPAMGGGPNEQYF. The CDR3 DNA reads TGTGCCAGCCGCCCGGCTATGGGCGGGGGGCCGAACGAGCAGTACTTC.

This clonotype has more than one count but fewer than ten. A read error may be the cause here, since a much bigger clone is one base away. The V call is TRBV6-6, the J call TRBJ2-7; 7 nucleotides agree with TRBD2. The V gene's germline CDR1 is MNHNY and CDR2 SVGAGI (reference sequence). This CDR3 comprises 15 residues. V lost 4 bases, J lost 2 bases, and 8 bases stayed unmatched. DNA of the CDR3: TGTGCCAGCAGTTCTGCCGGCGCGGGGGCCTACGAGCAGTACTTC. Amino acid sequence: CASSSAGAGAYEQYF.

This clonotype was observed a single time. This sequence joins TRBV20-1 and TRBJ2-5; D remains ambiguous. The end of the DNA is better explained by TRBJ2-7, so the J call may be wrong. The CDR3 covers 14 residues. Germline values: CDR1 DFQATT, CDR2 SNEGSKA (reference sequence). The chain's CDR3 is CSASPPGGPYEQYF. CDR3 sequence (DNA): TGCAGTGCCTCCCCCCCCGGCGGCCCCTACGAGCAGTACTTC.

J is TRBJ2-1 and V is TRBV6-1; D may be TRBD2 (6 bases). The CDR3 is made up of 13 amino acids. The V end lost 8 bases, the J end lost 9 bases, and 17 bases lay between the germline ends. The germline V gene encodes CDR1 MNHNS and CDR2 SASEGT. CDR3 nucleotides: TGTGCCAGCTTCTGGGGAGGTTCGGGTGAGCAGTTCTTC. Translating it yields CASFWGGSGEQFF.

The chain's CDR3 is CSARDQTSGSYNEQFF. As DNA, the CDR3 is TGCAGTGCTAGAGATCAAACTAGCGGCTCCTACAATGAGCAGTTCTTC. The chain uses TRBV20-1 and TRBJ2-1; 8 nucleotides agree with TRBD2. J was trimmed by 0 bases and V by 0 bases; bases with no gene match: 4. This CDR3 region has 16 residues. CDR1 is DFQATT, CDR2 SNEGSKA, per germline (reference sequence).

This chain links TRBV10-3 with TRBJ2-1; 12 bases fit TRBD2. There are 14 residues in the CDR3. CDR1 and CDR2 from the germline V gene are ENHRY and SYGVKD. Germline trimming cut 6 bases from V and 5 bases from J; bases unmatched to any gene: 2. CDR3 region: CAIRTSGGHNEQFF. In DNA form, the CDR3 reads TGTGCCATCAGGACTAGCGGGGGACACAATGAGCAGTTCTTC.

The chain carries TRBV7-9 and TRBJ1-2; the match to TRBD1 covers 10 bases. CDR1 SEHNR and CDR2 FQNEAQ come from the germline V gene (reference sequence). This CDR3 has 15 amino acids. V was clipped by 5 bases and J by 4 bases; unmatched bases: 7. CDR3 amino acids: CASSQLTGGAYGYTF. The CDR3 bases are TGTGCCAGCAGCCAACTGACAGGGGGCGCCTATGGCTACACCTTC.

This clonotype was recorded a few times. CDR3 sequence (DNA): TGTGCCAGCAGTTTAACCGGGACAGGGGCCCTCAGCCCCCAGCATTTT. Protein product: CASSLTGTGALSPQHF. The V call is TRBV6-6, the J call TRBJ1-5; TRBD1 matches at 10 bases. This CDR3 contains 16 residues. V dropped 4 bases and J dropped 10; count of bases not matched to a gene: 13. CDR1 MNHNY and CDR2 SVGAGI come from the germline V gene (reference sequence).

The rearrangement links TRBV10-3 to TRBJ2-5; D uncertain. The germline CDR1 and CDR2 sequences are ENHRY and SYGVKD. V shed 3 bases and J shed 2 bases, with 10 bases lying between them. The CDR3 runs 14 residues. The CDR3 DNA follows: TGTGCCATCAGTGAACGTTCAAAACAAGAGACCCAGTACTTC. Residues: CAISERSKQETQYF.

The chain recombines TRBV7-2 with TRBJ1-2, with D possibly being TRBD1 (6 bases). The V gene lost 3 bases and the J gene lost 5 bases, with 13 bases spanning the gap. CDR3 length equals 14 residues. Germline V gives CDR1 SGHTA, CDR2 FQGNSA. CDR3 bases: TGTGCCAGCAGCTTTGCGGGGGCTCGGTATGGCTACACCTTC. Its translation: CASSFAGARYGYTF.

Written as DNA, the CDR3 is TGTGCCAGCAGCTTACAGGCAGCCGAAGCTTTCTTT. Translating it yields CASSLQAAEAFF. The chain recombines TRBV7-9 with TRBJ1-1; the D is unclear. Germline V gene data show CDR1 as SEHNR and CDR2 as FQNEAQ (reference sequence). V was trimmed by 2 bases and J by 8 bases, leaving 9 bases between them. The length of the CDR3 is 12 residues.

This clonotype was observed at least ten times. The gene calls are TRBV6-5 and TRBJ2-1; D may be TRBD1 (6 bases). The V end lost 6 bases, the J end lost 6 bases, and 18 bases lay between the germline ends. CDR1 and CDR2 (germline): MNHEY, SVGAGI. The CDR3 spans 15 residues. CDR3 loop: CASSLQGAQSNEQFF. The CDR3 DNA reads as TGTGCCAGCAGCCTACAGGGAGCCCAATCCAATGAGCAGTTCTTC.

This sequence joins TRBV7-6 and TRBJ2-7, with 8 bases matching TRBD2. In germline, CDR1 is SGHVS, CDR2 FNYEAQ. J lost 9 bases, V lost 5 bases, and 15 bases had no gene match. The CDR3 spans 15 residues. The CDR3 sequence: CASSVSGIGSSGQYF. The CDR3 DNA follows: TGTGCCAGCAGCGTTAGCGGGATAGGTAGCTCGGGGCAGTACTTC.

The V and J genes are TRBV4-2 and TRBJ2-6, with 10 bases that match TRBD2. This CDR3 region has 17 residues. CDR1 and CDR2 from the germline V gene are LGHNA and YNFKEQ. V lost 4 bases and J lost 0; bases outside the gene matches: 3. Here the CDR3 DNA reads TGTGCCAGCAGCCTCACTAGCGGGATCTCTGGGGCCAACGTCCTGACTTTC. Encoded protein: CASSLTSGISGANVLTF.

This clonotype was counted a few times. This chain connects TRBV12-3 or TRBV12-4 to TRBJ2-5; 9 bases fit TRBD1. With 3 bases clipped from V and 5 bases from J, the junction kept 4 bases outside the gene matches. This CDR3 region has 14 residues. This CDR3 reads CASSFRDRGETQYF. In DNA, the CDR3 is TGTGCCAGCAGTTTTCGTGACAGGGGGGAGACCCAGTACTTC.